The 27 T cell receptor beta chains below come from one sample, sequenced in a study of draining lymph node invasion in breast cancer (dated by TCRdb to 2019 to 2021). Memory conventional CD4 T cells were isolated by sorting for CD4+ CD45RA- CD25- cells. To prepare the library, bulk RNA-seq was applied. The listed sequencing device is Illumina HiSeq 2500. The public reads were reanalyzed by TCRdb: fastp trimming at Q25, MiXCR alignment, in-frame beta chains only. Each CDR3 protein gets just one entry, which takes the most common genes and DNA from the rows behind it. The sample table holds 2,000 to 3,000 distinct CDR3 sequences, of which approximately 85% were seen once. The ten largest clonotypes hold about 1.6% of the sample. Sequenced sample: sorted memory CD4+ effector T cells from a lymph node. Explained via the paper, the cell subset or site label denotes: CD45RA-negative sorted CD4+ T cells (memory Tconv or effector/memory Treg). The source of these receptors is a female donor with luminal breast cancer.

V usage is TRBV5-6 and J usage is TRBJ1-5, with D unresolved. The germline V and J ends were trimmed by 1 base and 4 bases, with 9 bases remaining between them. The germline gives CDR1 SGHDT, CDR2 YYEEEE. This CDR3 comprises 14 residues. The CDR3 here is CASSLFYRNQPQHF. CDR3 coding DNA: TGTGCCAGCAGCTTGTTTTACAGAAATCAGCCCCAGCATTTT.

The chain uses TRBV20-1 and TRBJ2-3; D possibly uses TRBD1 or TRBD2 (5 bases each). The V end lost 6 bases, the J end lost 5 bases, and 18 bases lay between the germline ends. Germline CDR1 reads DFQATT; CDR2 reads SNEGSKA (reference sequence). This CDR3 has 14 residues. Here the CDR3 DNA reads TGCAGTGCCAGAACGAGGGGTGGGATAGATACGCAGTATTTT. Its protein is CSARTRGGIDTQYF.

The chain uses TRBV20-1 and TRBJ1-3; D gene uncertain. CDR3 size: 14 residues. V was trimmed by 3 bases and J by 0 bases, leaving 9 bases between them. Germline V gene lookup returns CDR1 DFQATT and CDR2 SNEGSKA (reference sequence). The CDR3 is CSASLRSSGNTIYF. CDR3 in DNA: TGCAGTGCTAGTCTCCGGAGCTCTGGAAACACCATATATTTT.

The DNA of the CDR3 is TGTGCCAGCAGTGAAAAGGGACAGGTAAAGACCCAGTACTTC. This codes for CASSEKGQVKTQYF. The chain couples TRBV6-1 to TRBJ2-5, with 8 bases aligning to TRBD1. Per germline, CDR1 MNHNS and CDR2 SASEGT. Germline trimming cut 2 bases from V and 6 bases from J; bases unmatched to any gene: 5. The CDR3 totals 14 residues.

The rearrangement joins TRBV11-2 to TRBJ2-5, with 8 nucleotides matching TRBD1. The CDR3 runs to 14 residues. Trimming removed 5 bases from V and 5 bases from J; junction bases left unmatched: 7. Germline V lookup: CDR1 SGHAT, CDR2 FQNNGV. CDR3 amino acids: CASSRQGPRETQYF. CDR3 nucleotide sequence: TGTGCCAGCAGCCGACAGGGGCCGAGGGAGACCCAGTACTTC.

This chain joins TRBV5-1 and TRBJ1-5; 10 positions agree with TRBD1. This CDR3 has 15 amino acids. The germline gives CDR1 SGHRS, CDR2 YFSETQ. The J segment lost 4 bases and the V segment lost 5 bases, leaving 6 bases of the junction unmatched. The chain's CDR3 is CASRPGTGANQPQHF. CDR3 bases: TGCGCCAGCAGACCCGGGACAGGGGCAAATCAGCCCCAGCATTTT. The complete variable domain, with remaining parts taken from reference TRBV5-1 and TRBJ1-5, reads KAGVTQTPRYLIKTRGQQVTLSCSPISGHRSVSWYQQTPGQGLQFLFEYFSETQRNKGNFPGRFSGRQFSNSRSEMNVSTLELGDSALYLCASRPGTGANQPQHFGDGTRLSIL.

J is TRBJ1-1 and V is TRBV30; a possible D gene is TRBD1 (5 bases). The CDR3 runs to 13 residues. V lost 4 bases to trimming and J lost 3 bases, with 12 bases between them. Germline CDR1 reads GTSNPN; CDR2 reads SVGIG (reference sequence). CDR3 loop: CAWTRGGDTEAFF. The DNA of the CDR3 is TGTGCCTGGACACGCGGGGGAGACACTGAAGCTTTCTTT.

V gene TRBV5-1 combines with J gene TRBJ1-1, with a tentative D call TRBD1 (6 bases). The V end was cut by 4 bases, the J end by 2 bases, with 12 bases between. The CDR3 is 14 residues long. Germline V CDR1 and CDR2: SGHRS, YFSETQ. CDR3 in DNA: TGCGCCAGCAGCCCCCGAGGGGGAAACACTGAAGCTTTCTTT. Protein: CASSPRGGNTEAFF.

The V gene is TRBV2, the J gene TRBJ2-5; the D is unclear. Trimming shortened V by 2 bases and J by 5 bases, and 9 bases separated the two germline ends. Germline V gene data show CDR1 as SNHLY and CDR2 as FYNNEI. This CDR3 spans 13 amino acids. CDR3 loop: CASSERITETQYF. The DNA of the CDR3 is TGTGCCAGCAGTGAAAGGATCACGGAGACCCAGTACTTC.

Note on this clonotype: An end of the junction differs from the germline gene, which may be a read error. This chain links TRBV11-2 with TRBJ2-3, with D possibly called TRBD1 or TRBD2 (5 bases each). CDR1 is SGHAT and CDR2 is FQNNGV in the germline V gene. This CDR3 contains 13 residues. This CDR3 is CASSLEVGGTQYF. In DNA form, the CDR3 reads TGTGCCAGCAGCCTAGAGGTTGGGGGTACGCAGTATTTT.

This clonotype has only a few counts. The chain links TRBV6-1 to TRBJ2-5; 10 positions agree with TRBD2. This CDR3 is 16 amino acids long. With V trimmed by 1 base and J by 4 bases, 6 bases remained unmatched. Per germline, CDR1 MNHNS and CDR2 SASEGT. DNA for the CDR3: TGTGCCAGCAGTGAAGTGAGCGGGGGGGGATCAGAGACCCAGTACTTC. Residues: CASSEVSGGGSETQYF.

CDR3 DNA sequence: TGTGCCAGCAGCCAGGACAGATATTCACCCCTCCACTTT. This codes for CASSQDRYSPLHF. The chain employs TRBV14 and TRBJ1-6, with D tentatively TRBD1 (6 bases). This CDR3 comprises 13 residues. Germline V gene sequence: CDR1 SGHDN, CDR2 FVKESK. V was pared by 3 bases and J by 8 bases, with 8 bases between.

The rearrangement uses TRBV7-2 and TRBJ1-6; D may be TRBD1 (5 bases). Germline V CDR1 and CDR2: SGHTA, FQGNSA. The ends were cut back, 3 bases at V and 5 bases at J, with 11 bases in the middle. This CDR3 has 15 amino acids. The CDR3, as DNA: TGTGCCAGCAGCTTGGACAACAGAGATAATTCACCCCTCCACTTT. Encoded protein: CASSLDNRDNSPLHF.

Only one count was recorded for this clonotype. The J gene is TRBJ1-3, the V gene TRBV14, with a tentative D call TRBD1 (5 bases). The length of the CDR3 is 13 residues. Germline loops: CDR1 SGHDN, CDR2 FVKESK. V dropped 3 bases and J dropped 3 bases, with 6 bases sitting between them. The chain's CDR3 is CASSQQGGNTIYF. The CDR3 DNA is TGTGCCAGCAGCCAGCAGGGTGGAAACACCATATATTTT.

The chain couples TRBV20-1 to TRBJ2-3, with D maybe TRBD2 (7 bases). The CDR3 is made up of 16 amino acids. Germline values: CDR1 DFQATT, CDR2 SNEGSKA (reference sequence). V lost 0 bases and J 3 bases, leaving 16 bases between the germline ends. The CDR3 DNA follows: TGCAGTGCTAGAGAAGATGGGGGGGCCGTTACAGATACGCAGTATTTT. Protein product: CSAREDGGAVTDTQYF.

The chain uses TRBV20-1 and TRBJ1-1; TRBD1 matches 7 bases. The CDR3 has 13 amino acids. Trimming took 6 bases from V and 0 from J; bases not matched to a gene: 4. Per germline, CDR1 DFQATT and CDR2 SNEGSKA (reference sequence). The CDR3 coding sequence is TGCAGTGCCCCGGGACAGATGAACACTGAAGCTTTCTTT. It translates to CSAPGQMNTEAFF.

The genes are TRBV6-1 and TRBJ1-2; 7 positions match TRBD1. The CDR3 is 16 amino acids. J gave up 2 bases and V 5 bases, and 11 bases lay outside the gene matches. The germline gives CDR1 MNHNS, CDR2 SASEGT. The CDR3 nucleotides are TGTGCCAGCAGTACCCGCTCCGGGACAGCCAACTATGGCTACACCTTC. As protein: CASSTRSGTANYGYTF.

The sample holds one count of this clonotype. V gene TRBV2 combines with J gene TRBJ2-2, with 7 bases aligning to TRBD2. Per germline, CDR1 SNHLY and CDR2 FYNNEI. The CDR3 runs to 14 residues. Germline trimming cut 7 bases from V and 4 bases from J; bases unmatched to any gene: 6. The CDR3 sequence is CASTPGRVTGELFF. Here the CDR3 DNA reads TGTGCCAGCACTCCAGGGAGGGTCACCGGGGAGCTGTTTTTT.

For the CDR3, the DNA is TGTGCCAGCAAGGACACCGGGGAGCTGTTTTTT. Translated: CASKDTGELFF. The gene calls are TRBV11-2 and TRBJ2-2; no clear D. V lost 7 bases and J 3 bases, leaving 3 bases between the germline ends. CDR1 is SGHAT and CDR2 is FQNNGV in the germline V gene. The CDR3 spans 11 residues.

V and J are TRBV2 and TRBJ2-4; D unclear. The germline CDR1 and CDR2 sequences are SNHLY and FYNNEI. Trimming shortened V by 5 bases and J by 0 bases, and 8 bases separated the two germline ends. This CDR3 contains 14 residues. The DNA of the CDR3 is TGTGCCAGCAGTTCCATCGTAGCCAAAAACATTCAGTACTTC. Translated: CASSSIVAKNIQYF.

The chain couples TRBV20-1 to TRBJ2-1; TRBD1 agrees at 8 bases. The length of the CDR3 is 16 residues. CDR1 and CDR2 (germline): DFQATT, SNEGSKA (reference sequence). Trimming at V came to 0 bases and at J to 7 bases, leaving 11 bases not matched to a gene. This CDR3 reads CSARDSRTGNLNEQFF. CDR3 nucleotide sequence: TGCAGTGCTAGAGATTCTCGGACAGGGAACTTAAATGAGCAGTTCTTC.

This clonotype has only a few counts. The DNA of the CDR3 is TGTGCCAGCAGTTTATCGCCGGGGGGTAGGGCACCCCTCCACTTT. Its translation: CASSLSPGGRAPLHF. V and J are TRBV27 and TRBJ1-6, with D perhaps TRBD1 (5 bases). V lost 0 bases to trimming and J lost 11 bases, with 14 bases between them. Germline CDR1 reads MNHEY; CDR2 reads SMNVEV (reference sequence). This CDR3 comprises 15 residues.

The rearrangement uses TRBV27 and TRBJ1-2; D call uncertain. The germline V gene has CDR1 MNHEY and CDR2 SMNVEV (reference sequence). Trimming pared 5 bases from V and 5 bases from J, leaving 15 bases between. The CDR3 runs 14 residues. The CDR3 is CASSPTAGVYGYTF. The CDR3 coding sequence is TGTGCCAGCAGTCCCACAGCAGGCGTGTATGGCTACACCTTC.

This chain connects TRBV5-4 to TRBJ2-1; 10 positions agree with TRBD2. The V gene's germline CDR1 is SGHNT and CDR2 YYREEE (reference sequence). The CDR3 spans 14 residues. V lost 4 bases, J lost 7 bases, and 5 bases stayed unmatched. The CDR3 is CASSGTGLANEQFF. Here the CDR3 DNA reads TGTGCCAGCAGCGGAACGGGACTAGCGAATGAGCAGTTCTTC.

The chain joins TRBV10-3 to TRBJ1-5, with D unresolved. V was cut by 7 bases and J by 4 bases, with 8 bases left in between. Looked up from germline, CDR1 is ENHRY and CDR2 is SYGVKD. This CDR3 region has 12 residues. This CDR3 reads CAIKGPNQPQHF. The CDR3 DNA is TGTGCCATCAAGGGCCCGAATCAGCCCCAGCATTTT.

The V call is TRBV5-1, the J call TRBJ1-5; the D gene is possibly TRBD1 (5 bases). From germline, CDR1 is SGHRS and CDR2 YFSETQ. CDR3 length: 14 residues. Trimming removed 4 bases at V and 5 bases at J, with 13 bases between. CDR3 sequence reads: CASSPGGVDQPQHF. CDR3 bases: TGCGCCAGCAGCCCGGGGGGGGTGGATCAGCCCCAGCATTTT.

The gene calls are TRBV3-1 and TRBJ2-3, with D maybe TRBD2 (6 bases). V was clipped by 7 bases and J by 2 bases, with 13 bases between them. CDR1 and CDR2 (germline): LGHDT, YNNKEL (reference sequence). CDR3 size: 14 residues. In nucleotides, the CDR3 is TGTGCCAGCAATCCGGGACTTTCCACAGATACGCAGTATTTT. Amino acids: CASNPGLSTDTQYF.